These 18 T cell receptor beta chains share one sample of origin, sequenced in a study of blood T cell repertoires in COVID-19. TCRdb's table, derived via immunoSEQ multiplex PCR, lists solely in-frame clones and lacks some. The sample has about 78,000 clones, 80% to 95% seen once. Sequencing was carried out using peripheral blood. These receptors came from a woman in her fifties or sixties in a cohort sampled during active COVID-19.

J is TRBJ2-5 and V is TRBV18; 11 bases align to TRBD1. This CDR3 is built from 15 residues. V shed 8 bases and J 2 bases; nucleotides not matched to a gene: 7. Germline V gene data show CDR1 as KGHSH and CDR2 as LQKENI. The CDR3 is CASRAGQGEQETQYF. In DNA, the CDR3 is TGTGCCAGCAGAGCGGGACAGGGGGAACAAGAGACCCAGTACTTC. The full variable domain, with the rest looked up from reference TRBV18 and TRBJ2-5, is NAGVMQNPRHLVRRRGQEARLRCSPMKGHSHVYWYRQLPEEGLKFMVYLQKENIIDESGMPKERFSAEFPKEGPSILRIQQVVRGDSAAYFCASRAGQGEQETQYFGPGTRLLVL.

The chain joins TRBV28 to TRBJ1-5; D remains unclear. The CDR3 is 12 amino acids. Germline assignment: CDR1 MDHEN and CDR2 SYDVKM. The V end lost 2 bases, the J end lost 7 bases, and 6 bases lay between the germline ends. CDR3 DNA: TGTGCCAGCAGTTTACTAGGACAGCCCCAGCATTTT. Translated: CASSLLGQPQHF.

The gene calls are TRBV12-3 or TRBV12-4 and TRBJ2-7; 7 nucleotides agree with TRBD1. The CDR3 contains 13 residues. V lost 2 bases to trimming and J lost 5 bases; unmatched junction nucleotides: 3. This CDR3 reads CASSLTGAHEQYF. CDR3 nucleotides: TGTGCCAGCAGTTTAACAGGGGCGCACGAGCAGTACTTC.

The rearrangement uses TRBV2 and TRBJ2-3; D could derive from TRBD1 or TRBD2 (5 bases each). The germline gives CDR1 SNHLY, CDR2 FYNNEI. This CDR3 comprises 15 residues. Deletions cut 4 bases from V and 6 bases from J, with 17 bases between. The DNA of the CDR3 is TGTGCCAGCAGTGCAGCGGAAGGGGTGAGGGATACGCAGTATTTT. Its translation: CASSAAEGVRDTQYF.

The gene calls are TRBV3-1 (or the pseudogene TRBV3-2) and TRBJ1-4, with TRBD1 matching 9 bases. This CDR3 comprises 15 residues. The germline V gene has CDR1 LGHDT and CDR2 YNNKEL (reference sequence). Unmatched junction bases numbered 7, after V lost 4 bases and J lost 7 bases. The CDR3 protein is CASSRPGQGGEKLFF. CDR3 bases: TGTGCCAGCAGCCGACCGGGACAGGGAGGTGAAAAACTGTTTTTT.

The DNA for the CDR3 is TGTGCCAGTAGTACCCCAGGGGTGGGGGAGACCCAGTACTTC. It encodes CASSTPGVGETQYF. The rearrangement links TRBV19 to TRBJ2-5, with a weak D call TRBD1 (6 bases). The V gene lost 4 bases and the J gene lost 5 bases, with 14 bases spanning the gap. Per germline, CDR1 LNHDA and CDR2 SQIVND (reference sequence). The CDR3 has 14 amino acids.

The chain links TRBV11-2 to TRBJ2-2; TRBD2 is a possible D gene (5 bases). The CDR3 consists of 15 residues. Germline values: CDR1 SGHAT, CDR2 FQNNGV. Between the trimmed V and J ends, which lost 3 bases and 4 bases, there was a span of 12 bases. CDR3 residues: CASSFLGRGTGELFF. As DNA, the CDR3 is TGTGCCAGCAGCTTCCTAGGTCGGGGCACCGGGGAGCTGTTTTTT.

This clone was detected only once. The rearrangement joins TRBV14 to TRBJ1-2; TRBD1 agrees at 7 bases. This CDR3 has 13 amino acids. J was trimmed by 3 bases and V by 4 bases; bases with no gene match: 2. Germline V gives CDR1 SGHDN, CDR2 FVKESK. CDR3 sequence (DNA): TGTGCCAGCAGCCTTGGACAGGACTATGGCTACACCTTC. Amino acid sequence: CASSLGQDYGYTF.

V usage is TRBV25-1 and J usage is TRBJ2-2; 8 nucleotides align to TRBD2. J was trimmed by 3 bases and V by 4 bases; bases with no gene match: 1. The CDR3 totals 14 residues. Germline loops: CDR1 MGHDK, CDR2 SYGVNS. The CDR3: CASSASGHTGELFF. The CDR3, as DNA: TGTGCCAGCAGTGCTAGCGGGCACACCGGGGAGCTGTTTTTT.

CDR3 in DNA: TGTGCCAGCTCACTGGCAGCGCTCTATGGCTACACCTTC. Its protein is CASSLAALYGYTF. The V and J genes are TRBV18 and TRBJ1-2; no clear D. Germline V gene lookup returns CDR1 KGHSH and CDR2 LQKENI. The ends were cut back, 4 bases at V and 4 bases at J, with 10 bases in the middle. This CDR3 has 13 amino acids.

This clone was observed once. The gene calls are TRBV15 and TRBJ1-5, with 7 bases lining up with TRBD1. Germline CDR1 LNHNV, CDR2 YYDKDF (reference sequence). This CDR3 spans 15 amino acids. The ends lost 3 bases at V and 3 bases at J; junction bases unmatched: 5. DNA of the CDR3: TGTGCCACCAGCAGTCGACAGGGCGCCAATCAGCCCCAGCATTTT. It is translated as CATSSRQGANQPQHF.

This chain links TRBV28 with TRBJ2-4, with D perhaps TRBD2 (5 bases). The CDR3 is 15 residues long. Germline assignment: CDR1 MDHEN and CDR2 SYDVKM. Trimming removed 5 bases from V and 0 bases from J, with 11 bases in between. Written as DNA, the CDR3 is TGTGCCAGCAGTGGAACAGAGGGAGCCAAAAACATTCAGTACTTC. It yields the protein CASSGTEGAKNIQYF.

This rearrangement joins TRBV27 to TRBJ2-6; D not resolved. Trimming took 5 bases from V and 1 from J, leaving 6 bases between them. CDR3 length equals 14 residues. Germline assignment: CDR1 MNHEY and CDR2 SMNVEV (reference sequence). CDR3 residues: CASSGLSGANVLTF. The CDR3 nucleotides are TGTGCCAGCAGTGGGCTGTCTGGGGCCAACGTCCTGACTTTC.

The chain employs TRBV2 and TRBJ1-2, with D perhaps TRBD1 (5 bases). This CDR3 contains 13 residues. The germline V and J ends were trimmed by 7 bases and 6 bases, with 15 bases remaining between them. The germline gives CDR1 SNHLY, CDR2 FYNNEI. For the CDR3, the DNA is TGTGCCAGCATAGGACAACGTGAGAATGGCTACACCTTC. The encoded protein is CASIGQRENGYTF.

Comment on this clone: The conserved final phenylalanine or tryptophan is absent from the CDR3, which likely points to a read error. The limits of the CDR3 on the DNA are not certain, so only TCRdb's listed CDR3 is given. This chain links TRBV2 with TRBJ1-2; TRBD1 reflects the table's D call only, with no check against the DNA. The germline V gene has CDR1 SNHLY and CDR2 FYNNEI. The CDR3 spans 9 amino acids, including both terminal residues. The CDR3 loop reads CASSEGGRP.

The chain employs TRBV7-2 and TRBJ2-2, with TRBD2 matching over 7 bases. The germline V gene has CDR1 SGHTA and CDR2 FQGNSA. After removal of 5 bases from V and 7 bases from J, the junction contained 10 bases not matched to a gene. This CDR3 contains 15 residues. CDR3 in amino acids: CASSRGGRELGELFF. CDR3 in DNA: TGTGCCAGCAGCCGTGGAGGGCGGGAGCTCGGGGAGCTGTTTTTT.

V is TRBV3-1 (or the pseudogene TRBV3-2) and J is TRBJ2-2; 16 bases agree with TRBD2. CDR1 LGHDT and CDR2 YNNKEL come from the germline V gene (reference sequence). V lost 4 bases, J lost 5 bases, and 4 bases stayed unmatched. This CDR3 comprises 17 residues. The CDR3 DNA reads as TGTGCCAGCAGCCCACCGGGACTAGCGGGAGGGACCGGGGAGCTGTTTTTT. Translating it yields CASSPPGLAGGTGELFF.

The DNA for the CDR3 is TGTGCCAGCAGCCCCGGACAGCTTGGGGACACTGAAGCTTTCTTT. Its translation is CASSPGQLGDTEAFF. The gene calls are TRBV7-3 and TRBJ1-1; the D gene is possibly TRBD1 (6 bases). CDR1 is SGHTA and CDR2 is FQGTGA in the germline V gene. The V end lost 5 bases, the J end lost 3 bases, and 16 bases lay between the germline ends. The CDR3 sequence is 15 residues long.